There are a few counts of the clone carrying this TCR gamma chain. A much larger clone differs from this one at a single base, so this may be a read error. Other DNA sequences in this sample translate to the same CDR3. These data belong to a study of gamma-delta T cells after stem cell transplantation. With CATT, TCRdb re-called clones from the RT-PCR reads. The table has roughly 3,700 gamma-chain clones, around 5% seen once. The CDR3 sequence is 16 residues long. J was trimmed by 6 bases and V by 1 base; bases with no gene match: 3. In germline, CDR1 is GITISATS, CDR2 ISYDGTV (reference sequence). The genes are TRGV9 and TRGJP. Specimen: gamma-delta T cells. This TCR came from a human donor. It is not recorded whose cells these are; they may come from a transplant donor. DNA of the CDR3: TGTGCCTTGTGGGAGGTTCTAGAGTTGGGCAAAAAAATCAAGGTATTT. Translation: CALWEVLELGKKIKVF.